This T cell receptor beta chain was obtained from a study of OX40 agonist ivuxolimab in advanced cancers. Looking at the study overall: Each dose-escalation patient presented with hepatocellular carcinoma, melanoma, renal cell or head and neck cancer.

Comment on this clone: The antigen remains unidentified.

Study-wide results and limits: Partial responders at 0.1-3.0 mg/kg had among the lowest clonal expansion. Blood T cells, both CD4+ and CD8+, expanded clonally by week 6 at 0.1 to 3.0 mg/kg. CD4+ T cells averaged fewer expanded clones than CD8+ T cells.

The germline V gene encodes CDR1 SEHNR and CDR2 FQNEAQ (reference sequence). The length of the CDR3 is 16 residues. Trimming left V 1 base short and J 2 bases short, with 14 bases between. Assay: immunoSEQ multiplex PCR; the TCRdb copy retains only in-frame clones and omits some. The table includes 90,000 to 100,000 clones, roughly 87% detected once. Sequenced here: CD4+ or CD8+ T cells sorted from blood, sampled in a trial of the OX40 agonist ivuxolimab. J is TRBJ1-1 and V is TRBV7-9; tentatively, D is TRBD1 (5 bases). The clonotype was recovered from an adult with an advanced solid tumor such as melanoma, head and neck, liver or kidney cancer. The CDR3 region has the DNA TGTGCCAGCAGCTTAGAGTGGGGACGGGGAAACACTGAAGCTTTCTTT. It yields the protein CASSLEWGRGNTEAFF.